This is a list of T cell receptor beta chains from one sample in a study of beta chain features in type 1 diabetes. The table came from immunoSEQ multiplex PCR; TCRdb's copy has only in-frame clones and leaves some out. The sample lists 140,000 to 150,000 clones, roughly 50% occurring once. Sequences were obtained from Tregs from blood. The receptors here all came from a man younger than 30 in good health. Each CDR3 is given with its conserved first and last residue. Fields, in order: J gene, D gene, clone size, V gene, CDR3 DNA, CDR3 protein. A D gene is named only where the DNA matches it firmly. The size of a clone is reported for some rows only, either as once, few or many, or as a class for expanded clones.

TRBJ2-7,-,-,TRBV28,TGTGCCAGCAGTTTTGTAGAGGGGCAGTACTTC,CASSFVEGQYF
TRBJ2-7,-,-,TRBV14,TGTGCCAGCAGCGCAGCAGCGTTGGAGTACTTC,CASSAAALEYF
TRBJ1-3,-,-,TRBV19,TGTGCCAGTAGTATGGAGGGGTCTCTTCGAAACACCATATATTTT,CASSMEGSLRNTIYF
TRBJ1-6,-,-,TRBV6-6,TGTGCCAGCAGTTACCGTGGGGGGGAAGGTTCACCCCTCCACTTT,CASSYRGGEGSPLHF
TRBJ2-5,TRBD1,few,TRBV5-4,TGTGCCAGCAGCAAGGGACAGGGGGCCGGGGAGACCCAGTACTTC,CASSKGQGAGETQYF
TRBJ2-5,-,-,TRBV30,TGTGCCTGGAGTAACAGGGATGAGACCCAGTACTTC,CAWSNRDETQYF
TRBJ2-3,-,few,TRBV29-1,TGCAGCCTTTTCGGGGTTGGAGATACGCAGTATTTT,CSLFGVGDTQYF
TRBJ1-1,-,-,TRBV6-5,TGTGCCAGCATCACCGGGAGATCCGGGGCTTTCTTT,CASITGRSGAFF
TRBJ1-1,-,-,TRBV19,TGTGCCAGTAGTATCCAGGGGAACACTGAAGCTTTCTTT,CASSIQGNTEAFF
TRBJ2-3,-,-,TRBV9,TGTGCCAGCAGCGTAGCGGATACGCAGTATTTT,CASSVADTQYF
TRBJ2-1,TRBD2,-,TRBV27,TGTGCCAGCAGTTGGATCCCGGGGGGGGAGCAGTTCTTC,CASSWIPGGEQFF
TRBJ1-6,-,few,TRBV5-1,TGCGCCAGCAGCTTGGCTCGGGGGAGGGACGGTTCACCCCTCCACTTT,CASSLARGRDGSPLHF
TRBJ2-7,TRBD1,-,TRBV6-1,TGTGCCATCACCTATGACAGGGGCGGCGACGAGCAGTACTTC,CAITYDRGGDEQYF
TRBJ2-3,-,-,TRBV7-3,TGTGCCAGCAGCTTATTTGGTCGGGTTACAGATACGCAGTATTTT,CASSLFGRVTDTQYF
TRBJ1-5,TRBD1,few,TRBV15,TGTGCCACCAGCACGCGGCGGACAGGGGGTCGTCAGCCCCAGCATTTT,CATSTRRTGGRQPQHF
TRBJ1-6,-,-,TRBV15,TGTGCCACAGGGGAAATAAGGTCACCCCTCCACTTT,CATGEIRSPLHF
TRBJ1-3,-,-,TRBV5-1,TGCGCCAGCAGCTTGGATCCAGACTCTGGAAACACCATATATTTT,CASSLDPDSGNTIYF
TRBJ2-5,-,-,TRBV29-1,TGCAGCGTTGATAACCTACAGGACAAGGGAGAGACCCAGTACTTC,CSVDNLQDKGETQYF
TRBJ1-5,TRBD1,-,TRBV9,TGTGCCAGCAGCGTACCAGGGGGACCCCAGCATTTT,CASSVPGGPQHF
TRBJ2-3,-,-,TRBV6-6,TGTGCCAGCAGTCCCCGGGTTAAGGGGGATACGCAGTATTTT,CASSPRVKGDTQYF
TRBJ1-1,TRBD1,-,TRBV27,TGTGCCAGCAGTTTTGGACAGGGGGCATATACTGAAGCTTTCTTT,CASSFGQGAYTEAFF
TRBJ2-2,-,few,TRBV7-7,TGTGCCAGCAGCCCCCGACTAGTGGGCGCCGGGGAGCTGTTTTTT,CASSPRLVGAGELFF
TRBJ2-7,-,once,TRBV18,TGTGCCAGCTCACCACTGGCCCAGGGCTACGAGCAGTACTTC,CASSPLAQGYEQYF
TRBJ1-1,-,once,TRBV27,TGTGCCAGCAGTTTTTCTGCAGGGATCCCTGAAGCTTTCTTT,CASSFSAGIPEAFF
TRBJ2-1,-,-,TRBV28,TGTGCCAGCAGGGAGGGACAGTACAATGAGCAGTTCTTC,CASREGQYNEQFF
TRBJ2-3,-,-,TRBV7-2,TGTGCCAGCAGCTTCGGTATGGCAGGGTCAGATACGCAGTATTTT,CASSFGMAGSDTQYF
TRBJ1-1,-,few,TRBV6-6,TGTGCCAGCAGTTACTCTGGCCTGAACACTGAAGCTTTCTTT,CASSYSGLNTEAFF
TRBJ1-2,-,-,TRBV4-3,TGCGCCAGCAGCCAAGATGTTCGGCAGGGTCCATATGGCTACACCTTC,CASSQDVRQGPYGYTF
TRBJ1-1,TRBD1,few,TRBV30,TGTGCCTGGAGTGTTCAACAGGGGGCGGGGTCTGAAGCTTTCTTT,CAWSVQQGAGSEAFF
TRBJ2-1,TRBD2,few,TRBV7-9,TGTGCCAGCAGCCTCCCGTCCGCGGGAGGTGAGCAGTTCTTC,CASSLPSAGGEQFF
TRBJ2-4,-,-,TRBV4-3,TGCGCCAGCAGCCAAGTGGGTAGCGGCAAAAACATTCAGTACTTC,CASSQVGSGKNIQYF
TRBJ2-7,TRBD1,-,TRBV18,TGTGCCAGCTCTCATACCCCGGGACAGATAACCGGCGAGCAGTACTTC,CASSHTPGQITGEQYF
TRBJ2-2,-,once,TRBV6-5,TGTGCCAGCAGTTACGGCAGGGGGAACACCGGGGAGCTGTTTTTT,CASSYGRGNTGELFF
TRBJ2-5,TRBD1,-,TRBV5-1,TGCGCCAGCAGCTACGGGGGGACAGGGTACCAAGAGACCCAGTACTTC,CASSYGGTGYQETQYF
TRBJ2-2,-,-,TRBV4-3,TGCGCCAGCACCACAGGGCGGTGGACCGGGGAGCTGTTTTTT,CASTTGRWTGELFF
TRBJ1-1,-,few,TRBV28,TGTGCCAGCACCGAAACGGAGCGTGAAGCTTTCTTT,CASTETEREAFF
TRBJ1-2,TRBD1,-,TRBV7-2,TGTGCCAGCAGCTTGCCACAGGGGTACAGTGGCTACACCTTC,CASSLPQGYSGYTF
TRBJ2-3,TRBD2,-,TRBV11-2,TGTGCCAGCAGCTTAGCGGGGGGGCTGACAGATACGCAGTATTTT,CASSLAGGLTDTQYF
TRBJ2-7,-,-,TRBV30,TGTGCCTGGAATAGGGAGGATCTCTCCTACGAGCAGTACTTC,CAWNREDLSYEQYF
TRBJ1-2,-,-,TRBV28,TGTGCCACCAACCGCCTGGACAGAGCAGCTAACTATGGCTACACCTTC,CATNRLDRAANYGYTF
TRBJ2-3,-,few,TRBV30,TGTGCCTGGAGAGGACACGGAGATACGCAGTATTTT,CAWRGHGDTQYF
TRBJ2-2,-,-,TRBV30,TGTGCCTGGACGGTCCGGGCCGGGGAGCTGTTTTTT,CAWTVRAGELFF
TRBJ2-7,-,-,TRBV2,TGTGCCAGCAGTGAACGAATAATAACGGCAGAGGCCTACGAGCAGTACTTC,CASSERIITAEAYEQYF
TRBJ2-2,TRBD1,-,TRBV7-8,TGTGCCAGCAGCCTGGGCATGTGGACAGGCGGGGAGCTGTTTTTT,CASSLGMWTGGELFF
TRBJ1-4,-,-,TRBV7-3,TGTGCCAGCAGCTTAACCGGGGGGACTAATGAAAAACTGTTTTTT,CASSLTGGTNEKLFF
TRBJ2-7,-,-,TRBV2,TGTGCCAGCAGTGAAGCGCATGGAGGACCCTACGAGCAGTACTTC,CASSEAHGGPYEQYF
TRBJ1-4,-,few,TRBV6-6,TGTGCCAGCAGTTACTCGGGACTTAATGAAAAACTGTTTTTT,CASSYSGLNEKLFF
TRBJ2-7,TRBD2,-,TRBV28,TGTGCCAGCAGTTTCGGACTAGCGGGGGGCGAGAACGAGCAGTACTTC,CASSFGLAGGENEQYF
TRBJ1-4,TRBD1,few,TRBV18,TGTGCCAGCTCACGTGACAGGGGCGGATTCGAAAAACTGTTTTTT,CASSRDRGGFEKLFF
TRBJ2-5,TRBD1,-,TRBV5-6,TGTGCCAGCAGCGGCGGACAGGGCTGGGAGACCCAGTACTTC,CASSGGQGWETQYF
TRBJ1-1,TRBD1,-,TRBV6-5,TGTGCCAGCAGTTACTTCCGGACAGGGAGGGACACTGAAGCTTTCTTT,CASSYFRTGRDTEAFF
TRBJ2-7,TRBD2,few,TRBV15,TGTGCCACCAGCAGATATAGCGGGAGCTCCTACGAGCAGTACTTC,CATSRYSGSSYEQYF
TRBJ2-1,TRBD2,-,TRBV19,TGTGCCAGTAGTCAGACTAGCGGGGGGTACAATGAGCAGTTCTTC,CASSQTSGGYNEQFF